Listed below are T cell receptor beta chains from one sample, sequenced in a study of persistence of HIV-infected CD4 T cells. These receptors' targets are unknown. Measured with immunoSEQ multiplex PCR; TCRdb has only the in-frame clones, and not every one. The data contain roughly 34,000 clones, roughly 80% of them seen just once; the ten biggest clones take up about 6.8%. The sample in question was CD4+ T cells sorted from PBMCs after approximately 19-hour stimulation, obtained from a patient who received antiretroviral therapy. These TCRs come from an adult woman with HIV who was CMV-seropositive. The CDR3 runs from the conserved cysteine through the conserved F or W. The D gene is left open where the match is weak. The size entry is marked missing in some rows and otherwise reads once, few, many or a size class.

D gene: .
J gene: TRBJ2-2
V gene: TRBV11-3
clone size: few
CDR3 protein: CASGKLSTGELFF
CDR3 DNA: TGTGCCAGCGGGAAATTAAGCACCGGGGAGCTGTTTTTT

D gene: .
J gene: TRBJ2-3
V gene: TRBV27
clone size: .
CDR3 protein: CASSLYRGTQYF
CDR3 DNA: TGTGCCAGCAGTTTATACCGGGGTACGCAGTATTTT

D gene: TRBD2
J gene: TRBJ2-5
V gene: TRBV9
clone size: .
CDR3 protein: CASSPGGALLAQYF
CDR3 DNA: TGTGCCAGCAGCCCGGGGGGGGCCCTGCTGGCCCAGTACTTC

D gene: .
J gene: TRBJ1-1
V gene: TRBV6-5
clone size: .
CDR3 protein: CASSYSGKGGEAFF
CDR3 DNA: TGTGCCAGCAGTTACTCGGGGAAGGGGGGAGAAGCTTTCTTT

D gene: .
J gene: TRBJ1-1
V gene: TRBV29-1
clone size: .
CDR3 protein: CSVEEIVRECMNTEAFF
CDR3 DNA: TGCAGCGTTGAGGAAATAGTCAGGGAATGCATGAACACTGAAGCTTTCTTT

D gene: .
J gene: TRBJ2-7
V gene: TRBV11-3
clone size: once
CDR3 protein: CASSLGPWEQYF
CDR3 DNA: TGTGCCAGCAGCTTAGGTCCCTGGGAGCAGTACTTC

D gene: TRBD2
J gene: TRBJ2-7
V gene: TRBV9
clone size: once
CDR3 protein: CASSPRLAGEQYF
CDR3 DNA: TGTGCCAGCAGCCCACGTTTAGCGGGAGAGCAGTACTTC

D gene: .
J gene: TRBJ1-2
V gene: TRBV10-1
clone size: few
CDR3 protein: CASSAGTSYGYTF
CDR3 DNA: TGCGCCAGCAGTGCCGGGACCTCCTATGGCTACACCTTC

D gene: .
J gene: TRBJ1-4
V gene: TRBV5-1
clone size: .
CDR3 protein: CASSPTGATNEKLFF
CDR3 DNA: TGCGCCAGCAGCCCCACAGGTGCAACTAATGAAAAACTGTTTTTT

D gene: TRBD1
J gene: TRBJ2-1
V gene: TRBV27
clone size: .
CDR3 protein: CASSSRDRIGNEQFF
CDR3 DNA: TGTGCCAGCAGTTCCCGGGACAGGATAGGGAATGAGCAGTTCTTC

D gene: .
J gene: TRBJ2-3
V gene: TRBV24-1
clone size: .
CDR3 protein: CATSEFRAPFADTQYF
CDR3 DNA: TGTGCCACCAGTGAGTTCAGGGCCCCGTTCGCAGATACGCAGTATTTT

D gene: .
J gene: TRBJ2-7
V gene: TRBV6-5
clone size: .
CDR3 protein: CASSFGQYYEQYF
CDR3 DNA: TGTGCCAGCAGTTTCGGACAGTACTACGAGCAGTACTTC

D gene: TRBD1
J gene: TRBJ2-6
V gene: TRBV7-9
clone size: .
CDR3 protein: CASSFSPGQRHSGANVLTF
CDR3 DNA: TGTGCCAGCAGCTTTTCCCCGGGACAGCGCCACTCTGGGGCCAACGTCCTGACTTTC

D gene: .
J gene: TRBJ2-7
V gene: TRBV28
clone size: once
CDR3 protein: CASSPILQGAHEQYF
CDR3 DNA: TGTGCCAGCAGCCCGATCTTACAGGGAGCCCACGAGCAGTACTTC

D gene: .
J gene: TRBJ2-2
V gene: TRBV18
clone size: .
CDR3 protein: CASSPTLNRDTGELFF
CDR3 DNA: TGTGCCAGCTCACCAACATTAAACAGGGACACCGGGGAGCTGTTTTTT

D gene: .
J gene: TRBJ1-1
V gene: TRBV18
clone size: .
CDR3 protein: CASSPRGGNTEAFF
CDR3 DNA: TGTGCCAGCTCCCCTAGGGGGGGGAACACTGAAGCTTTCTTT

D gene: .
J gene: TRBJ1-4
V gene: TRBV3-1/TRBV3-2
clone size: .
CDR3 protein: CASSQDRGEKLFF
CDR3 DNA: TGTGCCAGCAGCCAAGATAGGGGGGAAAAACTGTTTTTT

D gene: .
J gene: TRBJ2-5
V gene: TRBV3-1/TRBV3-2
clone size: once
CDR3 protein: CASRGIGETQYF
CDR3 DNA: TGTGCCAGCAGGGGGATTGGGGAGACCCAGTACTTC

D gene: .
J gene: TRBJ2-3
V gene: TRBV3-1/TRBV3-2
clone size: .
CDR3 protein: CASSQGKRDTQYF
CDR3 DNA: TGTGCCAGCAGCCAAGGGAAGAGGGATACGCAGTATTTT

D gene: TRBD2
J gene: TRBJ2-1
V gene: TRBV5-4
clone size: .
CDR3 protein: CASSLLRATSGVGEQFF
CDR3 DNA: TGTGCCAGCAGCCTTTTACGCGCGACTAGCGGGGTCGGTGAGCAGTTCTTC

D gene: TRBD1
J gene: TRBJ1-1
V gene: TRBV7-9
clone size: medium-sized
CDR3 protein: CASRSQGASDTEAFF
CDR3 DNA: TGTGCCAGCAGATCCCAGGGGGCGAGCGACACTGAAGCTTTCTTT

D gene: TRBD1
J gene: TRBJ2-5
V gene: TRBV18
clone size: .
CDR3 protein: CASSPRQGETQYF
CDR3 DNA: TGTGCCAGCTCACCGAGACAGGGTGAGACCCAGTACTTC

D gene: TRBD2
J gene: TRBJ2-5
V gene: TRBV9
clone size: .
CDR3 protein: CASSVGGGLAGETQYF
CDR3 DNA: TGCGCCAGCAGCGTGGGGGGGGGACTAGCGGGAGAGACCCAGTACTTC

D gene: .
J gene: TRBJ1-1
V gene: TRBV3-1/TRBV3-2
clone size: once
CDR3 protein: CASSNFRNTEAFF
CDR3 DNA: TGTGCCAGCAGCAACTTCAGGAACACTGAAGCTTTCTTT

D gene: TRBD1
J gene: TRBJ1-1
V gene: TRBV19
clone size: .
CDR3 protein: CASSIMGQGKNTEAFF
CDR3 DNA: TGTGCCAGTAGTATTATGGGACAGGGGAAGAACACTGAAGCTTTCTTT

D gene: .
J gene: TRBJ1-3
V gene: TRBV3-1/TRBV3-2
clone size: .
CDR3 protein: CASSESDSSIYF
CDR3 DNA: TGTGCCAGCAGCGAATCGGACAGCTCCATATATTTT

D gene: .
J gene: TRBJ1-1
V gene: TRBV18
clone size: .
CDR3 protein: CASSLLGVGRTEAFF
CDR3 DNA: TGTGCCAGCTCACTCCTCGGGGTCGGCCGCACTGAAGCTTTCTTT

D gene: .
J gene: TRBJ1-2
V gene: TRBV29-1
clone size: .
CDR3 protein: CSVEDSRRVHGYTF
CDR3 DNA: TGCAGCGTTGAAGATTCCCGCAGGGTTCACGGCTACACCTTC

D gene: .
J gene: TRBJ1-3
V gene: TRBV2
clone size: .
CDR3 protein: CASRADSGNTIYF
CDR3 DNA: TGTGCCAGCAGGGCCGACTCTGGAAACACCATATATTTT

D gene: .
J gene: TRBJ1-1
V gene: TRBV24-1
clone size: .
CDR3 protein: CATRISGSAEAFF
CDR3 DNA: TGTGCCACCAGGATCTCCGGCAGCGCTGAAGCTTTCTTT

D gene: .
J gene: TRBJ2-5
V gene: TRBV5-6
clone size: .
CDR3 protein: CASSLAPGGLSGETQYF
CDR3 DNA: TGTGCCAGCAGCTTGGCTCCCGGCGGCCTTAGCGGAGAGACCCAGTACTTC

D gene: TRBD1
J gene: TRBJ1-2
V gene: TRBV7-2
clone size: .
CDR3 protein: CASSFGQGASGYTF
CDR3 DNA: TGTGCCAGCAGCTTCGGACAGGGGGCGTCTGGCTACACCTTC

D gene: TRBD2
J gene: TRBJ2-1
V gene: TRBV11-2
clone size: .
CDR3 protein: CASSFSLAGGNEQFF
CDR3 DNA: TGTGCCAGCAGCTTCTCCCTAGCGGGAGGGAATGAGCAGTTCTTC

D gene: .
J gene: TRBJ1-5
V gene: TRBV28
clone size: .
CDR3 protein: CASRRFNQPQHF
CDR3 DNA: TGTGCCAGCAGAAGGTTCAATCAGCCCCAGCATTTT

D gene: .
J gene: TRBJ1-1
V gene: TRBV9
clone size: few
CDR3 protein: CASSGVRVGTEAFF
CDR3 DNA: TGTGCCAGCAGCGGGGTTCGTGTGGGGACTGAAGCTTTCTTT

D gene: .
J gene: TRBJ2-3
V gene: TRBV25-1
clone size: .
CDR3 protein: CASSSGASTDTQYF
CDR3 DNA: TGTGCCAGCAGTTCGGGAGCAAGCACAGATACGCAGTATTTT

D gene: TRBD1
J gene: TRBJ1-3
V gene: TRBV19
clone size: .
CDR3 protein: CASRVRDSFSSGNTIYF
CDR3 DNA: TGTGCCAGCCGAGTCCGGGACAGCTTTAGCTCTGGAAACACCATATATTTT

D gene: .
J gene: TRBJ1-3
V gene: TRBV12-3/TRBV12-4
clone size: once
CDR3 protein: CASSLSGANTIYF
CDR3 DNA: TGTGCCAGCAGTTTATCGGGGGCGAACACCATATATTTT

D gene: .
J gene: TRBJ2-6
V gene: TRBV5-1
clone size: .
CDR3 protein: CASSVFGQTSGANVLTF
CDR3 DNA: TGCGCCAGCAGCGTGTTTGGACAGACCTCTGGGGCCAACGTCCTGACTTTC

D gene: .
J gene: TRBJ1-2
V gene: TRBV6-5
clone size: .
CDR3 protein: CASTRRGAVYGYTF
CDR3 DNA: TGTGCCAGCACTAGAAGGGGGGCCGTCTATGGCTACACCTTC

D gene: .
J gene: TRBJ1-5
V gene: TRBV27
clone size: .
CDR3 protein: CASSPGTVGNQPQHF
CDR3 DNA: TGTGCCAGCAGTCCAGGGACCGTAGGCAATCAGCCCCAGCATTTT

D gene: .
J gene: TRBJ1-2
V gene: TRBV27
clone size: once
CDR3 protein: CASKTRDNYGYTF
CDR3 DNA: TGTGCCAGCAAGACACGCGATAACTATGGCTACACCTTC

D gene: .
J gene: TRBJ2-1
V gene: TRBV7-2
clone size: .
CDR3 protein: CASSAGSQYNEQFF
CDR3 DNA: TGTGCCAGCAGCGCGGGTAGCCAGTACAATGAGCAGTTCTTC

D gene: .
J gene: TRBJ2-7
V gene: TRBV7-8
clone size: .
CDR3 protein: CASSRDNYEQYF
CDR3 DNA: TGTGCCAGCAGCCGGGACAACTACGAGCAGTACTTC

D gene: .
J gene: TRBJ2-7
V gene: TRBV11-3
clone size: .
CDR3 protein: CASSPPGAEYEQYF
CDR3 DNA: TGTGCCAGCAGCCCCCCAGGGGCAGAATACGAGCAGTACTTC

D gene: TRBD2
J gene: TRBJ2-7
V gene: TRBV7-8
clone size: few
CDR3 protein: CASSLSGSSYEQYF
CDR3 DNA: TGTGCCAGCAGCCTTAGCGGGAGTAGCTACGAGCAGTACTTC

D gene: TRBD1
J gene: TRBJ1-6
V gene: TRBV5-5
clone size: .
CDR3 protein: CASSSLMGQGASYNSPLHF
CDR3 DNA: TGTGCCAGCAGCTCCCTGATGGGACAGGGAGCTTCCTATAATTCACCCCTCCACTTT

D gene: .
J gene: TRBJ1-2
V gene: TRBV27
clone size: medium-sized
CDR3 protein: CASIPDGYYGYTF
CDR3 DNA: TGTGCCAGCATCCCTGACGGTTACTATGGCTACACCTTC

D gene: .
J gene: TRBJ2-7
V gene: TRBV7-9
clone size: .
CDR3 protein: CASSSLHEQYF
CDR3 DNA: TGTGCCAGCAGCTCCTTACACGAGCAGTACTTC

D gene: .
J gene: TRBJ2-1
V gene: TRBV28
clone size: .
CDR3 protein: CASRLNVGALNSYNEQFF
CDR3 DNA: TGTGCCAGCAGGTTGAATGTGGGCGCCCTTAACTCCTACAATGAGCAGTTCTTC

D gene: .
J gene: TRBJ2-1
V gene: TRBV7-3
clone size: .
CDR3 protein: CASSYRRTMVNEQFF
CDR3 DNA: TGTGCCAGCAGCTACAGAAGGACTATGGTAAATGAGCAGTTCTTC

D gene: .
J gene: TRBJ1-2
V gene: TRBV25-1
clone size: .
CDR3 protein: CASGDTFYGYTF
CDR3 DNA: TGTGCCAGCGGGGACACCTTCTATGGCTACACCTTC